What follows are 11 T cell receptor beta chains derived from one specimen sequenced in a study of blood T cell repertoires in COVID-19. Generated by immunoSEQ multiplex PCR, the TCRdb table keeps only in-frame clones and is missing some. The table shows 350,000 to 450,000 clones, with around 84% occurring only once. Sequenced input: peripheral blood. The origin of the receptors is a young woman with acute or convalescent COVID-19.

CDR3 DNA: TGTGCCAGCAGCCTCGGGACAGGGAGGGAAAAACTGTTTTTT. This encodes CASSLGTGREKLFF. This sequence joins TRBV3-1 (or the pseudogene TRBV3-2) and TRBJ1-4, with TRBD1 identical over 9 bases. CDR1 is LGHDT, CDR2 YNNKEL, per germline (reference sequence). CDR3 length equals 14 residues. The trim removed 4 bases at V and 8 bases at J, leaving 5 bases unmatched.

The rearrangement links TRBV24-1 to TRBJ1-5; D uncertain. There are 13 residues in the CDR3. Germline V gives CDR1 KGHDR, CDR2 SFDVKD. The ends were cut back, 4 bases at V and 6 bases at J, with 9 bases in the middle. The CDR3 protein is CATSESGSQPQHF. CDR3 coding DNA: TGTGCCACCAGTGAATCAGGTAGTCAGCCCCAGCATTTT.

The genes are TRBV10-1 and TRBJ1-1; 8 bases map to TRBD1. Germline V gives CDR1 WNHNN, CDR2 SYGVQD (reference sequence). Unmatched junction bases numbered 3, after V lost 9 bases and J lost 0 bases. This CDR3 is built from 13 residues. The CDR3 sequence is CASRQGLNTEAFF. In nucleotides, the CDR3 is TGCGCCAGTAGACAGGGGTTGAACACTGAAGCTTTCTTT.

This chain links TRBV14 with TRBJ1-1; 7 bases align to TRBD1. The V and J ends lost 0 bases and 0 bases, in that order; junction bases with no gene match: 10. Germline CDR1 and CDR2: SGHDN and FVKESK. The CDR3 extends over 18 amino acids. The CDR3 DNA follows: TGTGCCAGCAGCCAAGATAAGGGGGCCTCCTTCATGAACACTGAAGCTTTCTTT. As protein: CASSQDKGASFMNTEAFF.

This clone was counted a single time. The chain couples TRBV5-1 to TRBJ1-3; D is uncertain. Deletions cut 0 bases from V and 0 bases from J, with 7 bases between. This CDR3 is 15 amino acids long. Germline V gene data show CDR1 as SGHRS and CDR2 as YFSETQ. CDR3 in amino acids: CASSLAGDSGNTIYF. CDR3 sequence (DNA): TGCGCCAGCAGCTTGGCGGGAGACTCTGGAAACACCATATATTTT. Looking up the rest from reference TRBV5-1 and TRBJ1-3 gives the full variable domain: KAGVTQTPRYLIKTRGQQVTLSCSPISGHRSVSWYQQTPGQGLQFLFEYFSETQRNKGNFPGRFSGRQFSNSRSEMNVSTLELGDSALYLCASSLAGDSGNTIYFGEGSWLTVV.

The V and J genes are TRBV2 and TRBJ2-5; TRBD2 aligns across 9 bases. The CDR3 spans 16 residues. CDR1 is SNHLY, CDR2 FYNNEI, per germline. Trimming cost V 5 bases and J 0 bases; bases outside gene matches: 7. CDR3 sequence reads: CASSYLIAGDQETQYF. CDR3 bases: TGTGCCAGCAGTTACCTAATAGCGGGGGACCAAGAGACCCAGTACTTC. Complete variable domain (other parts from reference TRBV2 and TRBJ2-5): EPEVTQTPSHQVTQMGQEVILRCVPISNHLYFYWYRQILGQKVEFLVSFYNNEISEKSEIFDDQFSVERPDGSNFTLKIRSTKLEDSAMYFCASSYLIAGDQETQYFGPGTRLLVL.

The J gene is TRBJ2-1, the V gene TRBV5-4, with TRBD2 matching 13 bases. This CDR3 is 16 amino acids long. Germline V lookup: CDR1 SGHNT, CDR2 YYREEE (reference sequence). V trimming: 2 bases; J trimming: 7 bases; junction bases outside the gene matches: 6. Written as DNA, the CDR3 is TGTGCCAGCAGCTTAACTAGCGGGGGGGCCCGGAATGAGCAGTTCTTC. Its translation is CASSLTSGGARNEQFF.

The chain links TRBV6-1 to TRBJ1-3; unclear D gene. The V end lost 0 bases, the J end lost 2 bases, and 8 bases lay between the germline ends. Germline CDR1 reads MNHNS; CDR2 reads SASEGT. The CDR3 contains 15 residues. CDR3 loop: CASSEAAGAGNTIYF. CDR3 nucleotides: TGTGCCAGCAGTGAAGCGGCGGGTGCTGGAAACACCATATATTTT.

The CDR3 DNA follows: TGCGCCAGCCAGGGAGGGGGAAAACTGTTTTTT. It is translated as CASQGGGKLFF. The V and J genes are TRBV5-1 and TRBJ1-4; maybe TRBD1 (6 bases). The V end lost 7 bases, the J end lost 10 bases, and 11 bases lay between the germline ends. CDR3 length: 11 residues. Germline CDR1 and CDR2: SGHRS and YFSETQ.

The V gene is TRBV28, the J gene TRBJ1-5; TRBD1 aligns across 7 bases. Germline V gives CDR1 MDHEN, CDR2 SYDVKM. V was pared by 6 bases and J by 3 bases, with 5 bases of the junction left unmatched. The CDR3 is made up of 14 amino acids. The CDR3 sequence: CASRPGQINQPQHF. The CDR3 region has the DNA TGTGCCAGCAGACCGGGACAGATCAATCAGCCCCAGCATTTT.

The table lists this clone with a few counts. The chain carries TRBV12-3 or TRBV12-4 and TRBJ1-1; tentatively, D is TRBD1 (5 bases). Trimming took off 6 bases at V and 1 base at J, with 9 bases between the two ends. This CDR3 has 13 amino acids. The CDR3 nucleotides read TGTGCCAGCAGGCAGGGCCCGAACACTGAAGCTTTCTTT. Translation gives CASRQGPNTEAFF.